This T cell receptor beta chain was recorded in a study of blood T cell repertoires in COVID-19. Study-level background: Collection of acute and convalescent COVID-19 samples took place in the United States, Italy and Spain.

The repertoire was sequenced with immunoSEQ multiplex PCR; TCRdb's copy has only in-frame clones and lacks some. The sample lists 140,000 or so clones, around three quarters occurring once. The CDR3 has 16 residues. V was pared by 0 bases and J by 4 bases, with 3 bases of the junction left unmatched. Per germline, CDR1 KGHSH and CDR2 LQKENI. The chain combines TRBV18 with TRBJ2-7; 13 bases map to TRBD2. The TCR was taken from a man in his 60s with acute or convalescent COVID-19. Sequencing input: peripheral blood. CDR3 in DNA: TGTGCCAGCTCACCACCGGGACTAGCGGGAAATTACGAGCAGTACTTC. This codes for CASSPPGLAGNYEQYF.